The clone carrying this T cell receptor beta chain was counted many times. The target antigen is unknown. The sample originates from a study of neurological immune-mediated disorders. Points from the study as a whole: None of the CDR3 amino acid sequences of expanded clones recurred across subjects, suggesting private repertoires in all groups.

The time point is: longitudinal time-point 2. 2 million unsorted PBMCs were stored in RNAlater at -80 °C before RNA extraction. Over 200 million TCR-beta sequences from 15-18 subjects were obtained in each sequencing run. TCRdb passed the 5' RACE reads through MiXCR, listing each CDR3 protein once. The sample holds 84,000 or so distinct CDR3 sequences, around 13% seen once. Unmatched junction bases numbered 9, after V lost 6 bases and J lost 1 base. The CDR3 is 16 residues long. This chain uses TRBV12-3 or TRBV12-4 with TRBJ2-3; 8 bases fit TRBD1. This receptor was identified in a female donor with HTLV-1-associated myelopathy (HAM/TSP). The sample comprised PBMCs. The chain's CDR3 is CASSTRTGTRTDTQYF. For the CDR3, the DNA is TGTGCCAGCAGCACCCGGACAGGGACTCGCACAGATACGCAGTATTTT.